This T cell receptor beta chain was captured by sequencing in a study of neurological immune-mediated disorders. General observations from the study: The greatest TCR clonal expansion occurred in HTLV-1-associated myelopathy and the least in multiple sclerosis, which fell below healthy controls. The phylogenetic placement of 18 of 34 multiple sclerosis patients' repertoires in one related-CDR3 cluster constitutes a possible signature.

This clonotype has at least ten counts. Antigen: not known. The cDNA was produced through 5'RACE with 10-nucleotide random UMIs. TCRdb reanalysed the 5' RACE reads using MiXCR and keeps one entry per CDR3 protein. The table records about 50,000 distinct CDR3 sequences, about 4% of them present only once. The sequenced sample consisted of PBMCs. This receptor was taken from a man in his fifties or sixties with multiple sclerosis.

The CDR3 DNA follows: TGTGCCTGGAGCAAAGGGACAGATAATTCACCCCTCCACTTT. This gives the protein CAWSKGTDNSPLHF. V and J are TRBV30 and TRBJ1-6, with 7 bases lining up with TRBD1. The CDR3 length is 14 residues. V lost 3 bases, J lost 5 bases, and 4 bases stayed unmatched. Germline assignment: CDR1 GTSNPN and CDR2 SVGIG (reference sequence).